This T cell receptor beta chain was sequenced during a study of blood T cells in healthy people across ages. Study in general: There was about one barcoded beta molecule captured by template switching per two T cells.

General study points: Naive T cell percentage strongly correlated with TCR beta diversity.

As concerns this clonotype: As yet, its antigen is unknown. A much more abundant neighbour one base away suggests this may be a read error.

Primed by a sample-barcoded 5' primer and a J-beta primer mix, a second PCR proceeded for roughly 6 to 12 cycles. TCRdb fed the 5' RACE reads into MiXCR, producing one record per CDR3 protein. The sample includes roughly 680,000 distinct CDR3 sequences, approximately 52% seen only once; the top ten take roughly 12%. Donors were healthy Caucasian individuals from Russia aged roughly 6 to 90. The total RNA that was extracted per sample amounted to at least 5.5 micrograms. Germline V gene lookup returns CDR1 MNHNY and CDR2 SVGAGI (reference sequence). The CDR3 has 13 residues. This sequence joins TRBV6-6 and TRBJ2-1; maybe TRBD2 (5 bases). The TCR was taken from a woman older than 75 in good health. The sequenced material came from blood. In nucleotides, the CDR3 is TGTGCCTGCAGTTACGGAGAGCTAGCTGAGCAGTTCTTC. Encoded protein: CACSYGELAEQFF.